This T cell receptor beta chain was retrieved from a study of TIL therapy for anti-PD-1-resistant metastatic lung cancer. Findings and limits, study-wide: Many TIL product clones were absent from baseline tumor, suggesting clonal contraction.

Time point in this sample: pre-treatment sample, taken before nivolumab and TIL therapy. Tumor tissue came from excised metastases, mostly pleural nodules or supraclavicular lymph nodes. As concerns this clone: Its antigen is unidentified.

The libraries were made with immunoSEQ v3. Produced via immunoSEQ multiplex PCR; TCRdb's table is partial and in-frame only. The sample contains more than 90,000 clones, approximately 65% of which appear only once. Germline V gene data show CDR1 as DFQATT and CDR2 as SNEGSKA (reference sequence). The CDR3 covers 10 residues. V gave up 6 bases and J gave up 4 bases, with 6 bases separating them. The receptor's source is a person aged 25 to 80 with non-small cell lung cancer. Sequenced here: tumor tissue, sampled at baseline. The rearrangement uses TRBV20-1 and TRBJ2-5; D remains ambiguous. The CDR3: CSALRETQYF. The CDR3 DNA reads TGCAGTGCCCTGAGAGAGACCCAGTACTTC.